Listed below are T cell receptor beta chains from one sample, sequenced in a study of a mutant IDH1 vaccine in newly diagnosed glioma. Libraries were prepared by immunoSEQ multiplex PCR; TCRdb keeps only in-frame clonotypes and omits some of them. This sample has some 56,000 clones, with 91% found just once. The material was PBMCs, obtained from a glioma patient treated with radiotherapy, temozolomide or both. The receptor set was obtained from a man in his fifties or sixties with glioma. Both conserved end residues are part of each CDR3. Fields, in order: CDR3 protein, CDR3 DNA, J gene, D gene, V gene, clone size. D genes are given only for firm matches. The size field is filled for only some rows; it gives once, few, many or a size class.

cdr3_aa: CASSQITGELFF
cdr3_nt: TGCGCCAGCAGCCAAATTACCGGGGAGCTGTTTTTT
j_call: TRBJ2-2
d_call: NA
v_call: TRBV4-1
clone_size: once

cdr3_aa: CASSLGYEQYF
cdr3_nt: TGCGCCAGCAGCTTGGGATACGAGCAGTACTTC
j_call: TRBJ2-7
d_call: NA
v_call: TRBV5-1
clone_size: once

cdr3_aa: CASSDMGQGTDTQYF
cdr3_nt: TGTGCCAGCAGTGATATGGGACAGGGTACAGATACGCAGTATTTT
j_call: TRBJ2-3
d_call: TRBD1
v_call: TRBV2
clone_size: NA

cdr3_aa: CASSATSGGPYEQYF
cdr3_nt: TGTGCCAGCAGCGCAACTAGCGGGGGACCCTACGAGCAGTACTTC
j_call: TRBJ2-7
d_call: TRBD2
v_call: TRBV9
clone_size: NA

cdr3_aa: CASSQGPGGGYEQYF
cdr3_nt: TGTGCCAGCAGCCAAGGGCCCGGAGGGGGCTACGAGCAGTACTTC
j_call: TRBJ2-7
d_call: NA
v_call: TRBV4-2
clone_size: NA

cdr3_aa: CASSGRDRGYEQYF
cdr3_nt: TGCGCCAGCAGTGGCCGGGACAGGGGTTACGAGCAGTACTTC
j_call: TRBJ2-7
d_call: TRBD1
v_call: TRBV10-2
clone_size: once

cdr3_aa: CASSLDHRAGGRTDTQYF
cdr3_nt: TGCGCCAGCAGCTTGGATCACAGAGCGGGGGGGCGGACAGATACGCAGTATTTT
j_call: TRBJ2-3
d_call: TRBD2
v_call: TRBV5-1
clone_size: NA

cdr3_aa: CASSPSAGNYGYTF
cdr3_nt: TGTGCCAGCAGCCCATCGGCAGGGAACTATGGCTACACCTTC
j_call: TRBJ1-2
d_call: NA
v_call: TRBV7-3
clone_size: once

cdr3_aa: CASSQADGQFFQTGDEKLFF
cdr3_nt: TGCGCCAGCAGCCAAGCCGATGGACAGTTCTTCCAAACCGGGGATGAAAAACTGTTTTTT
j_call: TRBJ1-4
d_call: NA
v_call: TRBV4-3
clone_size: NA

cdr3_aa: CASSLGGGTTNEKLFF
cdr3_nt: TGTGCCAGCAGCCTCGGTGGGGGAACAACTAATGAAAAACTGTTTTTT
j_call: TRBJ1-4
d_call: NA
v_call: TRBV14
clone_size: NA

cdr3_aa: CASSLGLAGVSHNEQFF
cdr3_nt: TGCGCCAGCAGCTTGGGGCTAGCGGGAGTGAGCCACAATGAGCAGTTCTTC
j_call: TRBJ2-1
d_call: TRBD2
v_call: TRBV5-1
clone_size: NA

cdr3_aa: CAWSVGARTDTQYF
cdr3_nt: TGTGCCTGGAGTGTGGGGGCTAGGACAGATACGCAGTATTTT
j_call: TRBJ2-3
d_call: NA
v_call: TRBV30
clone_size: NA

cdr3_aa: CASSPKDRPYEQYF
cdr3_nt: TGTGCCAGCAGCCCCAAGGACAGGCCCTACGAGCAGTACTTC
j_call: TRBJ2-7
d_call: TRBD1
v_call: TRBV9
clone_size: NA

cdr3_aa: CASSSQTANTGELFF
cdr3_nt: TGTGCCAGCAGCTCGCAGACCGCGAACACCGGGGAGCTGTTTTTT
j_call: TRBJ2-2
d_call: NA
v_call: TRBV7-6
clone_size: NA

cdr3_aa: CASSLTDYQPQHF
cdr3_nt: TGTGCCAGCAGTTTAACGGACTATCAGCCCCAGCATTTT
j_call: TRBJ1-5
d_call: NA
v_call: TRBV28
clone_size: NA

cdr3_aa: CASGASQETQYF
cdr3_nt: TGTGCCAGCGGGGCCAGCCAAGAGACCCAGTACTTC
j_call: TRBJ2-5
d_call: NA
v_call: TRBV2
clone_size: NA

cdr3_aa: CASSPPGRFGYTF
cdr3_nt: TGTGCCAGCAGCCCCCCGGGTCGGTTTGGCTACACCTTC
j_call: TRBJ1-2
d_call: NA
v_call: TRBV7-8
clone_size: NA

cdr3_aa: CASSIRRGFIHEQYF
cdr3_nt: TGTGCCAGTAGTATCCGACGGGGGTTCATCCACGAGCAGTACTTC
j_call: TRBJ2-7
d_call: NA
v_call: TRBV19
clone_size: NA

cdr3_aa: CASIASRGSNQPQHF
cdr3_nt: TGTGCCAGCATCGCGTCGCGTGGCAGCAATCAGCCCCAGCATTTT
j_call: TRBJ1-5
d_call: NA
v_call: TRBV28
clone_size: NA

cdr3_aa: CASSPPGGGNSPLHF
cdr3_nt: TGTGCCAGCTCACCACCGGGTGGCGGCAATTCACCCCTCCACTTT
j_call: TRBJ1-6
d_call: NA
v_call: TRBV18
clone_size: NA

cdr3_aa: CASSLRLGVVEKLFF
cdr3_nt: TGCGCCAGCAGCTTGAGGTTGGGGGTTGTTGAAAAACTGTTTTTT
j_call: TRBJ1-4
d_call: NA
v_call: TRBV5-1
clone_size: NA

cdr3_aa: CASSYYGREYGYTF
cdr3_nt: TGTGCCAGCAGTTATTACGGACGGGAATATGGCTACACCTTC
j_call: TRBJ1-2
d_call: NA
v_call: TRBV5-6
clone_size: NA

cdr3_aa: CASSERTSKNIQYF
cdr3_nt: TGTGCCAGCAGTGAGCGGACTTCCAAAAACATTCAGTACTTC
j_call: TRBJ2-4
d_call: NA
v_call: TRBV2
clone_size: NA

cdr3_aa: CASRSGGQNYGYTF
cdr3_nt: TGTGCCAGCAGGTCCGGGGGTCAAAACTATGGCTACACCTTC
j_call: TRBJ1-2
d_call: NA
v_call: TRBV7-2
clone_size: NA

cdr3_aa: CASSLVGIGTNEKLFF
cdr3_nt: TGTGCCAGCAGCTTGGTAGGGATTGGTACTAATGAAAAACTGTTTTTT
j_call: TRBJ1-4
d_call: NA
v_call: TRBV5-6
clone_size: once

cdr3_aa: CASRRSGRSTDTQYF
cdr3_nt: TGTGCCAGCCGAAGGAGCGGGAGGTCCACAGATACGCAGTATTTT
j_call: TRBJ2-3
d_call: TRBD2
v_call: TRBV6-1
clone_size: NA

cdr3_aa: CASSFSATDTQYF
cdr3_nt: TGTGCCAGCAGCTTCTCAGCCACAGATACGCAGTATTTT
j_call: TRBJ2-3
d_call: NA
v_call: TRBV5-5
clone_size: NA

cdr3_aa: CASSDRSTGELFF
cdr3_nt: TGTGCCAGCAGTGACCGGAGCACCGGGGAGCTGTTTTTT
j_call: TRBJ2-2
d_call: NA
v_call: TRBV6-4
clone_size: few

cdr3_aa: CASSLVFSGSTYEQYF
cdr3_nt: TGTGCCAGCAGCTTAGTCTTTTCCGGCAGCACCTACGAGCAGTACTTC
j_call: TRBJ2-7
d_call: NA
v_call: TRBV7-8
clone_size: NA

cdr3_aa: CATSKERGLAGGNGELFF
cdr3_nt: TGTGCCACCAGCAAAGAACGCGGCCTAGCGGGAGGTAACGGGGAGCTGTTTTTT
j_call: TRBJ2-2
d_call: TRBD2
v_call: TRBV15
clone_size: NA

cdr3_aa: CASSPGFSYNSPLHF
cdr3_nt: TGTGCCAGCTCACCGGGGTTCTCCTATAATTCACCCCTCCACTTT
j_call: TRBJ1-6
d_call: NA
v_call: TRBV18
clone_size: NA

cdr3_aa: CASSPRLAGGPGETQYF
cdr3_nt: TGTGCCAGCTCACCTCGACTAGCGGGAGGCCCAGGAGAGACCCAGTACTTC
j_call: TRBJ2-5
d_call: TRBD2
v_call: TRBV18
clone_size: NA

cdr3_aa: CASRTGTGGLGGELFF
cdr3_nt: TGCGCCAGCCGTACCGGGACAGGGGGCTTGGGCGGGGAGCTGTTTTTT
j_call: TRBJ2-2
d_call: TRBD1
v_call: TRBV5-1
clone_size: NA

cdr3_aa: CASSAWTGSTNEKLFF
cdr3_nt: TGTGCCAGCAGTGCCTGGACAGGGTCAACTAATGAAAAACTGTTTTTT
j_call: TRBJ1-4
d_call: TRBD1
v_call: TRBV6-1
clone_size: NA

cdr3_aa: CASSQSRVADTQYF
cdr3_nt: TGTGCCAGCAGCCAGAGCAGGGTAGCAGATACGCAGTATTTT
j_call: TRBJ2-3
d_call: NA
v_call: TRBV14
clone_size: NA

cdr3_aa: CASSQVANTEAFF
cdr3_nt: TGCGCCAGCAGCCAAGTCGCGAACACTGAAGCTTTCTTT
j_call: TRBJ1-1
d_call: NA
v_call: TRBV4-3
clone_size: once

cdr3_aa: CASRGQASYAQYF
cdr3_nt: TGTGCCAGCAGGGGACAGGCGTCCTACGCGCAGTACTTC
j_call: TRBJ2-7
d_call: TRBD1
v_call: TRBV6-5
clone_size: NA

cdr3_aa: CASSYSARNTEAFF
cdr3_nt: TGTGCCAGCAGTTACTCCGCCAGGAACACTGAAGCTTTCTTT
j_call: TRBJ1-1
d_call: NA
v_call: TRBV6-5
clone_size: NA

cdr3_aa: CAWSTLGGSYGYTF
cdr3_nt: TGTGCCTGGAGTACCCTGGGAGGTAGCTATGGCTACACCTTC
j_call: TRBJ1-2
d_call: NA
v_call: TRBV30
clone_size: NA

cdr3_aa: CASSDEGGSYEQYF
cdr3_nt: TGTGCCAGCAGTGACGAGGGCGGGAGCTACGAGCAGTACTTC
j_call: TRBJ2-7
d_call: TRBD2
v_call: TRBV6-4
clone_size: NA

cdr3_aa: CASSEALFSNYGYTF
cdr3_nt: TGTGCCAGCAGTGAAGCGCTTTTCAGCAACTATGGCTACACCTTC
j_call: TRBJ1-2
d_call: NA
v_call: TRBV2
clone_size: NA

cdr3_aa: CASSAGGAEAFF
cdr3_nt: TGTGCCAGCAGCGCAGGGGGGGCTGAAGCTTTCTTT
j_call: TRBJ1-1
d_call: TRBD1
v_call: TRBV7-9
clone_size: NA

cdr3_aa: CASSKSRDNYGYTF
cdr3_nt: TGTGCCAGCAGCAAAAGCCGGGACAACTATGGCTACACCTTC
j_call: TRBJ1-2
d_call: NA
v_call: TRBV6-1
clone_size: NA

cdr3_aa: CASSARGRQETQYF
cdr3_nt: TGTGCCAGCAGTGCGAGGGGGCGACAAGAGACCCAGTACTTC
j_call: TRBJ2-5
d_call: TRBD1
v_call: TRBV6-1
clone_size: few

cdr3_aa: CASSFSGEETQYF
cdr3_nt: TGTGCCAGCAGCTTTAGCGGGGAAGAGACCCAGTACTTC
j_call: TRBJ2-5
d_call: TRBD2
v_call: TRBV11-2
clone_size: NA

cdr3_aa: CASSLQSAGGLGTQYF
cdr3_nt: TGTGCCAGCAGCTTACAGTCCGCGGGGGGGCTGGGTACGCAGTATTTT
j_call: TRBJ2-3
d_call: TRBD2
v_call: TRBV7-2
clone_size: NA

cdr3_aa: CASSWDRASGEQYF
cdr3_nt: TGTGCCAGCAGCTGGGACAGAGCGAGCGGCGAGCAGTACTTC
j_call: TRBJ2-7
d_call: TRBD1
v_call: TRBV7-6
clone_size: NA

cdr3_aa: CASSMGQGARKPQHF
cdr3_nt: TGTGCCAGTAGTATGGGACAGGGGGCTAGGAAGCCCCAGCATTTT
j_call: TRBJ1-5
d_call: TRBD1
v_call: TRBV19
clone_size: NA

cdr3_aa: CASSQVWGEKLFF
cdr3_nt: TGCGCCAGCAGCCAAGTTTGGGGGGAAAAACTGTTTTTT
j_call: TRBJ1-4
d_call: NA
v_call: TRBV4-3
clone_size: NA

cdr3_aa: CASSKRARTDTQYF
cdr3_nt: TGTGCCAGCAGTAAACGGGCCCGCACAGATACGCAGTATTTT
j_call: TRBJ2-3
d_call: NA
v_call: TRBV6-1
clone_size: NA

cdr3_aa: CASSGPGSSSYNEQFF
cdr3_nt: TGTGCCAGCAGCGGTCCCGGGTCGAGCTCCTACAATGAGCAGTTCTTC
j_call: TRBJ2-1
d_call: NA
v_call: TRBV4-2
clone_size: NA

cdr3_aa: CASSSDRGILNTEAFF
cdr3_nt: TGTGCCAGCTCATCGGACAGGGGAATTTTGAACACTGAAGCTTTCTTT
j_call: TRBJ1-1
d_call: TRBD1
v_call: TRBV18
clone_size: NA

cdr3_aa: CASSPSGSSTDTQYF
cdr3_nt: TGTGCCAGCAGCCCTTCGGGGTCCAGCACAGATACGCAGTATTTT
j_call: TRBJ2-3
d_call: NA
v_call: TRBV9
clone_size: NA

cdr3_aa: CASSPQIRSYNEQFF
cdr3_nt: TGTGCCAGCAGTCCACAGATACGCTCCTACAATGAGCAGTTCTTC
j_call: TRBJ2-1
d_call: NA
v_call: TRBV6-5
clone_size: NA

cdr3_aa: CASSPQLIVNEKLFF
cdr3_nt: TGTGCCAGCAGCCCCCAGCTTATAGTTAATGAAAAACTGTTTTTT
j_call: TRBJ1-4
d_call: NA
v_call: TRBV7-8
clone_size: NA

cdr3_aa: CASSLQASNTIYF
cdr3_nt: TGTGCCAGCAGCTTGCAGGCTTCGAACACCATATATTTT
j_call: TRBJ1-3
d_call: NA
v_call: TRBV5-6
clone_size: once

cdr3_aa: CASSLDTGGGSPLHF
cdr3_nt: TGCGCCAGCAGCTTGGATACAGGGGGTGGCTCACCCCTCCACTTT
j_call: TRBJ1-6
d_call: TRBD1
v_call: TRBV5-1
clone_size: NA

cdr3_aa: CSAQRVNSYNEQFF
cdr3_nt: TGCAGCGCCCAGAGGGTAAACTCCTACAATGAGCAGTTCTTC
j_call: TRBJ2-1
d_call: NA
v_call: TRBV29-1
clone_size: NA